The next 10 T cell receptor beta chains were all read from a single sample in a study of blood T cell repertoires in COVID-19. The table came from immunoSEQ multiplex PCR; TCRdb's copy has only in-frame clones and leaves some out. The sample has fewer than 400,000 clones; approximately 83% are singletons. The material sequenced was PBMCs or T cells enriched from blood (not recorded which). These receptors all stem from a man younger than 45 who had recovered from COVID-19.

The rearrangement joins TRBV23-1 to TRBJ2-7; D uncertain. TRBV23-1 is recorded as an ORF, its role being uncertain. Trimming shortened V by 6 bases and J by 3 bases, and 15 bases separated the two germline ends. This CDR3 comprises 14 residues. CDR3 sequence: CASRRQPADYEQYF. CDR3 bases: TGCGCCAGCAGACGACAACCAGCAGACTACGAGCAGTACTTC.

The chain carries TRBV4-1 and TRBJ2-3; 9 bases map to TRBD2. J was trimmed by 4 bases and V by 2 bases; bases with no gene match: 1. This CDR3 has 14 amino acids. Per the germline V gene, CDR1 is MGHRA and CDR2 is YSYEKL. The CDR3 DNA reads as TGCGCCAGCAGCCAAATAGCGGGGGCAGATACGCAGTATTTT. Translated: CASSQIAGADTQYF.

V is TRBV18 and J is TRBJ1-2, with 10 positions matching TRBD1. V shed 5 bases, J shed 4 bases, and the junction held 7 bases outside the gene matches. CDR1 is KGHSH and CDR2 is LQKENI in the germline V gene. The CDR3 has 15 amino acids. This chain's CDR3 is CASSTSGTGAYGYTF. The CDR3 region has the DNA TGTGCCAGCTCAACCTCCGGGACAGGGGCCTATGGCTACACCTTC.

The CDR3 loop is CASTGARNTIYF. The CDR3, as DNA: TGTGCCTCCACTGGGGCAAGAAACACCATATATTTT. V gene TRBV10-3 combines with J gene TRBJ1-3; perhaps TRBD1 as D (5 bases). The CDR3 runs 12 residues. Per the germline V gene, CDR1 is ENHRY and CDR2 is SYGVKD. The V gene lost 11 bases and the J gene lost 5 bases, with 13 bases spanning the gap.

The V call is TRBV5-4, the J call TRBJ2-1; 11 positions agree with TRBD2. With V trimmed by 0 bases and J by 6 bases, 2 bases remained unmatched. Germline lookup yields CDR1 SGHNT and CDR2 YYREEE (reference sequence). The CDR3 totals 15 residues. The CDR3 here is CASSLGGTSGNEQFF. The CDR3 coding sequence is TGTGCCAGCAGCTTGGGAGGGACTAGCGGCAATGAGCAGTTCTTC.

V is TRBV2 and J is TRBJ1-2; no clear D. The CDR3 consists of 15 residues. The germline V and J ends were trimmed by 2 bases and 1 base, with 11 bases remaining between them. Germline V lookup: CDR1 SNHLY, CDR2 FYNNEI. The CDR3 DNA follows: TGTGCCAGCAGTGAATTTCCTATTGTTAACTATGGCTACACCTTC. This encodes CASSEFPIVNYGYTF.

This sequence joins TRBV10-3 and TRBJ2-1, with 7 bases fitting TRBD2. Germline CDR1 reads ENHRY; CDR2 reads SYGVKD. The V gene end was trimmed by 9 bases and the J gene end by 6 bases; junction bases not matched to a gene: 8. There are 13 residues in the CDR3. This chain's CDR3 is CAISGEGFNEQFF. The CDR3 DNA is TGTGCCATAAGCGGGGAAGGCTTCAATGAGCAGTTCTTC.

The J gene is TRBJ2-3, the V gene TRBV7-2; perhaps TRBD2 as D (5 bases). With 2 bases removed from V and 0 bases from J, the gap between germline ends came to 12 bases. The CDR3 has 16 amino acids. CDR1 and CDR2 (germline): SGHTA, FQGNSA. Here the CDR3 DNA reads TGTGCCAGCAGCTTATTTTACGGGGAGAGCACAGATACGCAGTATTTT. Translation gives CASSLFYGESTDTQYF.

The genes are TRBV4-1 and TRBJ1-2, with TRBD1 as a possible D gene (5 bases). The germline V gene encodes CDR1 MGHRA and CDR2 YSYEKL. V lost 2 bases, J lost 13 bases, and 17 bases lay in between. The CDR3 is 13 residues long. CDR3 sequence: CASSQTSLGQLTF. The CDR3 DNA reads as TGCGCCAGCAGCCAAACTTCGCTGGGGCAGCTCACCTTC.

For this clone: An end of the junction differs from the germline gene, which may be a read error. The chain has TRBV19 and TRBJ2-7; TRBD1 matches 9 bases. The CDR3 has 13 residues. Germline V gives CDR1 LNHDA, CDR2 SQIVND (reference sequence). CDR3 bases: TGTGCCAGTAGTATCCGGACAGGGGTAAGCCCTAACTTC. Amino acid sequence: CASSIRTGVSPNF.